This T cell receptor (beta chain) derives from a study of regulatory T cells. Study outcomes and limitations: In CD3G-deficient patients, conventional CD4+ T cells were enriched for hydrophobic CDR3 residues at positions 6 and 7.

The PCR used 52 TRBV and 13 TRBJ primers. Produced via immunoSEQ multiplex PCR; TCRdb's table is partial and in-frame only. The sample records 20,000 to 25,000 clones, about 88% being singletons. Sorting split CD4+ cells into CD25-high CD127-low Tregs and CD25-low CD127-high conventional T cells. Comment on this clone: Its antigen remains unidentified.

Source material: conventional CD4+ T cells sorted from blood. The sequence was collected from a child younger than 18 with CD3G deficiency.

The CDR3 DNA sequence: TGTGCCACTAGCGGGAGGGCGATGGGAGGCACAGATACGCAGTATTTT. This codes for CATSGRAMGGTDTQYF. The chain has TRBV19 and TRBJ2-3, with TRBD2 identical over 12 bases. With 10 bases clipped from V and 1 base from J, the junction kept 9 bases outside the gene matches. CDR1 is LNHDA, CDR2 SQIVND, per germline (reference sequence). The length of the CDR3 is 16 residues. Complete variable domain (other parts from reference TRBV19 and TRBJ2-3): DGGITQSPKYLFRKEGQNVTLSCEQNLNHDAMYWYRQDPGQGLRLIYYSQIVNDFQKGDIAEGYSVSREKKESFPLTVTSAQKNPTAFYLCATSGRAMGGTDTQYFGPGTRLTVL.